The 26 T cell receptor beta chains reported below all come from one sample, sequenced in a study of shared clonotypes between healthy human individuals. The assay was immunoSEQ multiplex PCR, and TCRdb's table has in-frame clones only and misses some. The table records millions of clones, approximately 95% of them present only once. The sample taken for sequencing was naive CD4+ T cells from PBMCs. As for subset: CD45RA+ positively selected. Source of these receptors: a man younger than 35 in good health. Some clones in this sample may be carry-over from other donors' samples.

V gene TRBV10-3 combines with J gene TRBJ1-5, with D uncertain. Germline CDR1 is ENHRY and CDR2 is SYGVKD. V lost 0 bases to trimming and J lost 4 bases, with 10 bases between them. CDR3 length: 15 amino acids. The CDR3 region has the DNA TGTGCCATCAGTGAGTCGGGTGGACTTAATCAGCCCCAGCATTTT. Translated, it gives CAISESGGLNQPQHF.

This chain links TRBV28 with TRBJ2-3, with TRBD2 matching over 7 bases. Looked up from germline, CDR1 is MDHEN and CDR2 is SYDVKM. CDR3 length: 15 amino acids. The trim removed 4 bases at V and 2 bases at J, leaving 6 bases unmatched. The CDR3 protein is CASSSGTIITDTQYF. The CDR3 DNA is TGTGCCAGCAGTTCTGGGACTATTATCACAGATACGCAGTATTTT.

This rearrangement joins TRBV7-2 to TRBJ1-2, with D perhaps TRBD1 (6 bases). Germline lookup yields CDR1 SGHTA and CDR2 FQGNSA. This CDR3 comprises 13 residues. Trimming left V 5 bases short and J 8 bases short, with 15 bases between. CDR3 bases: TGTGCCAGCAGCCCTGGGACACCGGGAGGCTACACCTTC. This sequence encodes CASSPGTPGGYTF.

This clone was seen only once. V is TRBV7-9 and J is TRBJ2-2; D is undetermined. Germline V gene sequence: CDR1 SEHNR, CDR2 FQNEAQ (reference sequence). This CDR3 has 17 residues. V lost 1 base and J lost 2, with 14 bases in between. CDR3 DNA sequence: TGTGCCAGCAGCTTAGACCCCCCGACTTTTAACACCGGGGAGCTGTTTTTT. This sequence encodes CASSLDPPTFNTGELFF. The entire variable domain, with the rest obtained from reference TRBV7-9 and TRBJ2-2, is as follows: DTGVSQNPRHKITKRGQNVTFRCDPISEHNRLYWYRQTLGQGPEFLTYFQNEAQLEKSRLLSDRFSAERPKGSFSTLEIQRTEQGDSAMYLCASSLDPPTFNTGELFFGEGSRLTVL.

The chain has TRBV19 and TRBJ2-6, with a possible D match to TRBD2 (5 bases). CDR1 LNHDA and CDR2 SQIVND come from the germline V gene (reference sequence). The CDR3 sequence is 18 residues long. Trimming took off 1 base at V and 0 bases at J, with 13 bases between the two ends. The CDR3: CASSIALGASSGANVLTF. The CDR3 DNA reads as TGTGCCAGTAGTATAGCTCTGGGAGCTAGCTCTGGGGCCAACGTCCTGACTTTC.

The rearrangement uses TRBV4-3 and TRBJ2-7, with D uncertain. The length of the CDR3 is 15 residues. From germline, CDR1 is LGHNA and CDR2 YSLEER. V shed 1 base and J shed 2 bases, with 12 bases lying between them. CDR3 in amino acids: CASSQVVRSTYEQYF. CDR3 nucleotides: TGCGCCAGCAGCCAAGTGGTAAGATCGACCTACGAGCAGTACTTC.

The V call is TRBV30, the J call TRBJ1-1; D is unresolved. Germline-derived CDR1 and CDR2 are GTSNPN and SVGIG (reference sequence). The ends were cut back, 2 bases at V and 7 bases at J, with 11 bases in the middle. The CDR3 totals 12 residues. The CDR3 coding sequence is TGTGCCTGGAGTACGGGAACAAGTGAAGCTTTCTTT. This sequence encodes CAWSTGTSEAFF.

V usage is TRBV25-1 and J usage is TRBJ2-3, with TRBD1 matching 9 bases. With V trimmed by 6 bases and J by 3 bases, 16 bases remained unmatched. Germline assignment: CDR1 MGHDK and CDR2 SYGVNS. The CDR3 sequence is 18 residues long. Here the CDR3 DNA reads TGTGCCAGCAGCTCCCCTCACTGGGACAGGGCACGAACAGATACGCAGTATTTT. Protein: CASSSPHWDRARTDTQYF.

The chain combines TRBV18 with TRBJ1-4, with 7 bases identical to TRBD1. The germline V gene has CDR1 KGHSH and CDR2 LQKENI. The CDR3 is 15 amino acids. J gave up 7 bases and V 2 bases, and 7 bases lay outside the gene matches. The CDR3 DNA sequence: TGTGCCAGCTCACCAGTGGGAGGGGGCAGTGAAAAACTGTTTTTT. As protein: CASSPVGGGSEKLFF.

The chain has TRBV5-1 and TRBJ2-6; maybe TRBD1 (6 bases). Germline V gives CDR1 SGHRS, CDR2 YFSETQ. Trimming left V 4 bases short and J 2 bases short, with 19 bases between. The length of the CDR3 is 18 residues. CDR3 sequence (DNA): TGCGCCAGCAGCGACCCGACAGGCGTATTGGCTGGGGCCAACGTCCTGACTTTC. This gives the protein CASSDPTGVLAGANVLTF. The whole variable domain, remainder taken from reference TRBV5-1 and TRBJ2-6, is KAGVTQTPRYLIKTRGQQVTLSCSPISGHRSVSWYQQTPGQGLQFLFEYFSETQRNKGNFPGRFSGRQFSNSRSEMNVSTLELGDSALYLCASSDPTGVLAGANVLTFGAGSRLTVL.

The chain is built from TRBV7-9 and TRBJ2-1; unclear D gene. The CDR3 covers 13 residues. Trimming removed 4 bases from V and 4 bases from J, with 8 bases in between. In germline, CDR1 is SEHNR, CDR2 FQNEAQ (reference sequence). The chain's CDR3 is CASSSQTYNEQFF. As DNA, the CDR3 is TGTGCCAGCAGCTCACAGACATACAATGAGCAGTTCTTC.

Regarding this clone: Other DNA sequences in the sample encode the same CDR3. The rearrangement links TRBV5-1 to TRBJ2-3; TRBD2 agrees at 7 bases. V dropped 4 bases and J dropped 5; count of bases not matched to a gene: 4. The CDR3 is 13 residues long. Germline values: CDR1 SGHRS, CDR2 YFSETQ. CDR3 in DNA: TGCGCCAGCAGCCCCCCGGGGGGAGATACGCAGTATTTT. Translating gives CASSPPGGDTQYF.

This sequence joins TRBV5-8 and TRBJ2-7, with TRBD2 matching over 13 bases. Per the germline V gene, CDR1 is SGHTS and CDR2 is YDEGEE. V dropped 3 bases and J dropped 4; count of bases not matched to a gene: 7. This CDR3 spans 16 amino acids. The CDR3 region is CASSSGLAGVTYEQYF. CDR3 DNA: TGTGCCAGCAGCTCCGGACTAGCGGGAGTAACATACGAGCAGTACTTC.

This chain links TRBV7-2 with TRBJ1-5; D remains unclear. This CDR3 is 15 amino acids long. The V and J ends lost 0 bases and 0 bases respectively, with 6 bases between them. Looked up from germline, CDR1 is SGHTA and CDR2 is FQGNSA. The CDR3, as DNA: TGTGCCAGCAGCTTAGCTTGGAGTAGCAATCAGCCCCAGCATTTT. It specifies CASSLAWSSNQPQHF.

As to this clone: Additional DNA sequences in this sample encode the identical CDR3. CDR3 sequence: CASSVGGNQETQYF. CDR3 DNA sequence: TGTGCCAGCAGCGTAGGTGGGAATCAAGAGACCCAGTACTTC. This chain uses TRBV9 with TRBJ2-5; D unclear. The CDR3 loop spans 14 amino acids. The germline V gene has CDR1 SGDLS and CDR2 YYNGEE. V lost 0 bases to trimming and J lost 2 bases, with 8 bases between them. Filled out from reference TRBV9 and TRBJ2-5, the complete variable domain reads DSGVTQTPKHLITATGQRVTLRCSPRSGDLSVYWYQQSLDQGLQFLIQYYNGEERAKGNILERFSAQQFPDLHSELNLSSLELGDSALYFCASSVGGNQETQYFGPGTRLLVL.

V and J are TRBV2 and TRBJ1-3, with no clear D. V lost 6 bases, J lost 0 bases, and 9 bases lay in between. The germline V gene encodes CDR1 SNHLY and CDR2 FYNNEI. The CDR3 totals 14 residues. CDR3 in amino acids: CASRAVSSGNTIYF. In DNA form, the CDR3 reads TGTGCCAGCAGGGCGGTTAGCTCTGGAAACACCATATATTTT.

This chain joins TRBV11-3 and TRBJ2-3; 7 nucleotides match TRBD2. Trimming cost V 5 bases and J 5 bases; bases outside gene matches: 10. The CDR3 is 15 residues long. Germline V lookup: CDR1 SGHNT, CDR2 YENEEA. As DNA, the CDR3 is TGTGCCAGCAGCATCTCCCCAGGGAGGGGAGATACGCAGTATTTT. It codes for CASSISPGRGDTQYF.

The V and J genes are TRBV27 and TRBJ2-6; D might be TRBD1 (5 bases). Germline V gene sequence: CDR1 MNHEY, CDR2 SMNVEV (reference sequence). V shed 0 bases and J shed 1 base, with 10 bases lying between them. The length of the CDR3 is 17 residues. The CDR3 here is CASSLSPYRSGANVLTF. The CDR3 DNA follows: TGTGCCAGCAGTTTATCCCCCTACAGGTCTGGGGCCAACGTCCTGACTTTC.

The V call is TRBV28, the J call TRBJ1-1, with a tentative D call TRBD1 (6 bases). Trimming took off 4 bases at V and 7 bases at J, with 16 bases between the two ends. The CDR3 consists of 14 residues. CDR1 and CDR2 (germline): MDHEN, SYDVKM. The CDR3 nucleotides read TGTGCCAGCAGTTATTCGGCAGGGGTTAATGAAGCTTTCTTT. As protein: CASSYSAGVNEAFF.

CDR3 amino acids: CASSQNRVPGELFF. DNA for the CDR3: TGTGCCAGCAGCCAAAACAGGGTACCCGGGGAGCTGTTTTTT. V gene TRBV5-4 combines with J gene TRBJ2-2, with D possibly TRBD1 on 6 matching bases. V was cut by 4 bases and J by 6 bases, with 13 bases left in between. Germline assignment: CDR1 SGHNT and CDR2 YYREEE (reference sequence). The CDR3 loop spans 14 amino acids.

The chain links TRBV5-4 to TRBJ2-1; tentatively, D is TRBD1 (5 bases). The V and J ends lost 4 bases and 8 bases respectively, with 13 bases between them. The CDR3 length is 13 residues. The germline gives CDR1 SGHNT, CDR2 YYREEE (reference sequence). The CDR3 nucleotides read TGTGCCAGCAGCCCACCAGGGTTCCATGAGCAGTTCTTC. As protein: CASSPPGFHEQFF.

As regards this clone: Different DNA sequences within this sample yield the same CDR3. The chain carries TRBV5-1 and TRBJ2-1; D is unclear. Germline CDR1 is SGHRS and CDR2 is YFSETQ. V shed 1 base and J shed 6 bases, with 2 bases lying between them. There are 11 residues in the CDR3. CDR3 protein: CASSLTNEQFF. The CDR3 DNA sequence: TGCGCCAGCAGCTTGACCAATGAGCAGTTCTTC.

The CDR3 coding sequence is TGTGCCAGCAGTGAGGGCAGGGGTACTGGAAACACCATATATTTT. Translated: CASSEGRGTGNTIYF. The chain joins TRBV2 to TRBJ1-3; maybe TRBD1 (6 bases). The V gene's germline CDR1 is SNHLY and CDR2 FYNNEI. The ends were cut back, 3 bases at V and 2 bases at J, with 11 bases in the middle. This CDR3 contains 15 residues.

The V and J genes are TRBV19 and TRBJ1-1; tentatively, D is TRBD1 (6 bases). CDR1 is LNHDA and CDR2 is SQIVND in the germline V gene (reference sequence). V was clipped by 8 bases and J by 5 bases, with 12 bases between them. The CDR3 contains 12 residues. CDR3 in amino acids: CASRQAYTEAFF. CDR3 nucleotide sequence: TGTGCCAGTCGACAGGCTTATACTGAAGCTTTCTTT.

The chain is built from TRBV5-4 and TRBJ2-7; 7 positions agree with TRBD1. This CDR3 region has 15 residues. The germline V gene has CDR1 SGHNT and CDR2 YYREEE (reference sequence). V was pared by 0 bases and J by 5 bases, with 8 bases of the junction left unmatched. CDR3 amino acids: CASSLAKQGQNEQYF. In nucleotides, the CDR3 is TGTGCCAGCAGCTTGGCCAAACAGGGGCAAAACGAGCAGTACTTC.

The J gene is TRBJ2-3, the V gene TRBV5-4, with 7 bases aligning to TRBD1. Looked up from germline, CDR1 is SGHNT and CDR2 is YYREEE (reference sequence). This CDR3 region has 15 residues. V shed 2 bases and J 3 bases; nucleotides not matched to a gene: 6. CDR3 bases: TGTGCCAGCAGCTTAAGAGGACAGGAGACAGATACGCAGTATTTT. This translates into CASSLRGQETDTQYF. The entire variable domain, with the rest obtained from reference TRBV5-4 and TRBJ2-3, is as follows: ETGVTQSPTHLIKTRGQQVTLRCSSQSGHNTVSWYQQALGQGPQFIFQYYREEENGRGNFPPRFSGLQFPNYSSELNVNALELDDSALYLCASSLRGQETDTQYFGPGTRLTVL.